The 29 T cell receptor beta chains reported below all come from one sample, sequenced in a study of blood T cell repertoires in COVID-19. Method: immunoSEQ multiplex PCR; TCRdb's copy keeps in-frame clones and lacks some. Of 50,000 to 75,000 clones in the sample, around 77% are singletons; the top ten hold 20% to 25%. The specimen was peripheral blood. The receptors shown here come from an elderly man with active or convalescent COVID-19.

The CDR3 region is CASSQDLDGGAGTQYF. For the CDR3, the DNA is TGTGCCAGCAGCCAAGATCTTGATGGCGGGGCGGGGACCCAGTACTTC. The rearrangement joins TRBV3-1 (or the pseudogene TRBV3-2) to TRBJ2-5, with a tentative D call TRBD2 (6 bases). Germline values: CDR1 LGHDT, CDR2 YNNKEL (reference sequence). The CDR3 covers 16 residues. With 0 bases removed from V and 7 bases from J, the gap between germline ends came to 18 bases.

CDR3 in DNA: TGTGCCAGCAGCATCTACAGGGAACCTAATGAAAAACTGTTTTTT. Translation gives CASSIYREPNEKLFF. The chain links TRBV7-9 to TRBJ1-4; TRBD1 is a possible D gene (6 bases). From germline, CDR1 is SEHNR and CDR2 FQNEAQ (reference sequence). The CDR3 loop spans 15 amino acids. V gave up 5 bases and J gave up 3 bases, with 13 bases separating them.

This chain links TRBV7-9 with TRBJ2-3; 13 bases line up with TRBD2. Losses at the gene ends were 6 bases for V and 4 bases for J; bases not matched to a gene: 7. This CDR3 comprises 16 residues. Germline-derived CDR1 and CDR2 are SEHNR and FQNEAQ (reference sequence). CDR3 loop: CASSQPGLAGPDTQYF. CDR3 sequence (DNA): TGTGCCAGCAGTCAACCGGGACTAGCGGGACCAGATACGCAGTATTTT.

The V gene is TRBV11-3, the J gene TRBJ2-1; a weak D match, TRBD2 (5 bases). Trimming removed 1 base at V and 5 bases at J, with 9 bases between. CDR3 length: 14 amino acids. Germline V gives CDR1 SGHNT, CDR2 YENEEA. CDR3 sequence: CASSLGLANNEQFF. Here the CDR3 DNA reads TGTGCCAGCAGCTTAGGGCTAGCAAACAATGAGCAGTTCTTC.

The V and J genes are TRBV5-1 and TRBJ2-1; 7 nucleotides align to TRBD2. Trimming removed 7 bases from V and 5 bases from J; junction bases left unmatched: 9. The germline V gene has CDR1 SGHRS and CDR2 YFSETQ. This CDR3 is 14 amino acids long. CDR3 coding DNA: TGCGCCAGCTCGCCGCTAGCGGAAAACAATGAGCAGTTCTTC. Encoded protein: CASSPLAENNEQFF.

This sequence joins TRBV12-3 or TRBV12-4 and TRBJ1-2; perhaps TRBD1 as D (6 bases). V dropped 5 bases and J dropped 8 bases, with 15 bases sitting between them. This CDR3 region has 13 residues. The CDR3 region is CASSRGQNRGYTF. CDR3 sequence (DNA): TGTGCCAGCAGTCGAGGACAGAATCGAGGCTACACCTTC.

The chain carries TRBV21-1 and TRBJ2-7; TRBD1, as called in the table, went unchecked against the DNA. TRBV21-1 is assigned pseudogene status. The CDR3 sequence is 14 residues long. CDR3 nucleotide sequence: TGTGCCAGCAGCCGACAGGGGGCGTCCTACGAGCAGTACTTC. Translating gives CASSRQGASYEQYF.

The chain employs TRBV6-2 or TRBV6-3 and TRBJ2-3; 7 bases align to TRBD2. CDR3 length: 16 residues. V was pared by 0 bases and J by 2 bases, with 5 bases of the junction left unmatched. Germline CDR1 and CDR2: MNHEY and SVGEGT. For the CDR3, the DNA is TGTGCCAGCAGTTACTCGGGCCTAGCGGCCACAGATACGCAGTATTTT. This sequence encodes CASSYSGLAATDTQYF.

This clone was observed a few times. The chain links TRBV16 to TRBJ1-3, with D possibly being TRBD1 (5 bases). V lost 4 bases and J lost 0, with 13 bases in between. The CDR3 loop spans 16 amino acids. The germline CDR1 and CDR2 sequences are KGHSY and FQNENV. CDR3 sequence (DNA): TGTGCCAGCAGCCTCCAGGCGGGGGGCTCTGGAAACACCATATATTTT. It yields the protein CASSLQAGGSGNTIYF.

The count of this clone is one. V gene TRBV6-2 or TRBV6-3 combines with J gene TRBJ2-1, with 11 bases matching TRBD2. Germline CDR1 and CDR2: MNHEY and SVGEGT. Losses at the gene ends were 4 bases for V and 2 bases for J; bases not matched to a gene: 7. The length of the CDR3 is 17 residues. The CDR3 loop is CASSSTSGIYTYNEQFF. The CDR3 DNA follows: TGTGCCAGCAGTTCGACTAGCGGGATCTATACCTACAATGAGCAGTTCTTC.

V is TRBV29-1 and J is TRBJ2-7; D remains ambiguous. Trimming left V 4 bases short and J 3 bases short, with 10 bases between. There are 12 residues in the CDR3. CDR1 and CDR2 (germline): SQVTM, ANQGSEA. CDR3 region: CSVGNSHYEQYF. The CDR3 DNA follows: TGCAGCGTTGGGAACAGCCACTACGAGCAGTACTTC.

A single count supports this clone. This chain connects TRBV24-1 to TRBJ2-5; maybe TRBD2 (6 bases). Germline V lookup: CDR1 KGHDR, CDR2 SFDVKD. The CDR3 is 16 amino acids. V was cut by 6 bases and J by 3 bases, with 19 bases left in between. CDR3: CATSPTPGVFEETQYF. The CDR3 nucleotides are TGTGCCACCAGTCCAACGCCGGGAGTTTTTGAAGAGACCCAGTACTTC.

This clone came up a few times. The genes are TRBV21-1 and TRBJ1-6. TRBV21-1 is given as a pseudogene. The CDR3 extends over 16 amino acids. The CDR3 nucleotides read TGTGCCAGCAGCTCAAGCGGGGATAGATATAATTCACCCCTCCACTTT. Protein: CASSSSGDRYNSPLHF.

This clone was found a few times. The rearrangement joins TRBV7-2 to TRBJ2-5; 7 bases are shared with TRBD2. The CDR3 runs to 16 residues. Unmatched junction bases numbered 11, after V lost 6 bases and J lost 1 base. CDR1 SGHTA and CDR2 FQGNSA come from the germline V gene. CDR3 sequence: CASSSGGLTFQETQYF. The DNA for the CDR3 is TGTGCCAGCAGTTCGGGGGGATTGACATTCCAAGAGACCCAGTACTTC.

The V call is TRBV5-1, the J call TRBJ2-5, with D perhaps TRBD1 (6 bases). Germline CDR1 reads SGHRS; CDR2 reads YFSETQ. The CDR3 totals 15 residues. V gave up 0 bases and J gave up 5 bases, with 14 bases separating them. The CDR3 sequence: CASSLEGQGLETQYF. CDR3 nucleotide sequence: TGCGCCAGCAGCTTGGAAGGGCAGGGGCTGGAGACCCAGTACTTC.

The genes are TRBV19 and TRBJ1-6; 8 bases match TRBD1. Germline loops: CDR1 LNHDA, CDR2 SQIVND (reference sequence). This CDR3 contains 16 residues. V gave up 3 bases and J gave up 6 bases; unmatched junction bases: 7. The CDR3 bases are TGTGCCAGTAGTATCTATTACGACAGGGGTAATTCACCCCTCCACTTT. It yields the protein CASSIYYDRGNSPLHF.

CDR3: CASSGTGIEAFF. CDR3 nucleotides: TGTGCCAGCAGCGGGACAGGGATTGAAGCTTTCTTT. The chain has TRBV2 and TRBJ1-1; 9 bases map to TRBD1. The germline V gene has CDR1 SNHLY and CDR2 FYNNEI. The CDR3 is 12 amino acids. The V gene end was trimmed by 6 bases and the J gene end by 7 bases; junction bases not matched to a gene: 3.

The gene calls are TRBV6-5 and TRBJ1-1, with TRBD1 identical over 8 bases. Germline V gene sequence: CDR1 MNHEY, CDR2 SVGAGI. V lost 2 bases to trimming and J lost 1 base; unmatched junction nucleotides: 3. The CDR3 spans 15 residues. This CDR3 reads CASSYLGQGNTEAFF. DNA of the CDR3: TGTGCCAGCAGTTACCTTGGACAGGGGAACACTGAAGCTTTCTTT.

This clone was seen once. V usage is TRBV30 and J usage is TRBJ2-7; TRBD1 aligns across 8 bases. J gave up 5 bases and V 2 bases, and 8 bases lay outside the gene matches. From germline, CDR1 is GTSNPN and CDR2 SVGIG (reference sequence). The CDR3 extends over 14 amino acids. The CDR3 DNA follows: TGTGCCTGGAGTTCAGGGACAGGTAGCCACGAGCAGTACTTC. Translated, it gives CAWSSGTGSHEQYF. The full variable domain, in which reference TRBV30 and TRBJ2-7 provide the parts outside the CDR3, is SQTIHQWPATLVQPVGSPLSLECTVEGTSNPNLYWYRQAAGRGLQLLFYSVGIGQISSEVPQNLSASRPQDRQFILSSKKLLLSDSGFYLCAWSSGTGSHEQYFGPGTRLTVT.

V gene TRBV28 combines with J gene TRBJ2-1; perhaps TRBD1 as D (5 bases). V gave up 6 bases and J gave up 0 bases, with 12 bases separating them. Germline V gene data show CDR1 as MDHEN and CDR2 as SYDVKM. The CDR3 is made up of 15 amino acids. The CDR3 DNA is TGTGCCAGCAGACAAGGGGCGACCTCCTACAATGAGCAGTTCTTC. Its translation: CASRQGATSYNEQFF. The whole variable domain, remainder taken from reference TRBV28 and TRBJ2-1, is DVKVTQSSRYLVKRTGEKVFLECVQDMDHENMFWYRQDPGLGLRLIYFSYDVKMKEKGDIPEGYSVSREKKERFSLILESASTNQTSMYLCASRQGATSYNEQFFGPGTRLTVL.

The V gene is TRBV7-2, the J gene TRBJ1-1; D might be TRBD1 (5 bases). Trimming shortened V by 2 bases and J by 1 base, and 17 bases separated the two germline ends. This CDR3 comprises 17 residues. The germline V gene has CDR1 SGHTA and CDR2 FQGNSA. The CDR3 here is CASSLKLTGWANTEAFF. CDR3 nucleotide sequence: TGTGCCAGCAGCTTAAAGTTAACAGGATGGGCGAACACTGAAGCTTTCTTT.

For the CDR3, the DNA is TGTGCCAGCAGCCAGACAGCCTACGAGCAGTACTTC. Protein: CASSQTAYEQYF. This chain connects TRBV14 to TRBJ2-7; tentative D call: TRBD1 (5 bases). V shed 3 bases and J shed 2 bases, with 5 bases lying between them. The CDR3 is 12 amino acids. CDR1 and CDR2 from the germline V gene are SGHDN and FVKESK.

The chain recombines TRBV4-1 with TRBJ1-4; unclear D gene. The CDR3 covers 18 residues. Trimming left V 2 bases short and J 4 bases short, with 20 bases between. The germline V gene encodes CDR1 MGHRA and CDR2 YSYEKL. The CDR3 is CASSQIQRTYSFNEKLFF. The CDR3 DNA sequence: TGCGCCAGCAGCCAAATACAGAGAACCTATTCGTTTAATGAAAAACTGTTTTTT.

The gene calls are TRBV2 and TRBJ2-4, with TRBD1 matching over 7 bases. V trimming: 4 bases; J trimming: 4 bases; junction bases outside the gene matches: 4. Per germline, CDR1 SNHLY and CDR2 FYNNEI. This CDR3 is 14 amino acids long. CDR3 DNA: TGTGCCAGCAGTGGGCCGGGACAGAAAAACATTCAGTACTTC. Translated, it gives CASSGPGQKNIQYF.

This CDR3 reads CARRLAGVLYEQYF. For the CDR3, the DNA is TGTGCCAGAAGGTTAGCGGGAGTATTGTACGAGCAGTACTTC. The chain links TRBV5-3 to TRBJ2-7; TRBD2 matches 9 bases. TRBV5-3 is noted as an ORF with a role that remains uncertain. The CDR3 extends over 14 amino acids. V lost 5 bases and J lost 4; bases outside the gene matches: 7.

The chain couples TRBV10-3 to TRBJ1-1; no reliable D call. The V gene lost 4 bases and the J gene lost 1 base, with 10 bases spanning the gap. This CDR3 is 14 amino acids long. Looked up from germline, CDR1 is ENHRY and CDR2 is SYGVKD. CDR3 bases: TGTGCCATCAGTGCTAAAGCAGGGAACACTGAAGCTTTCTTT. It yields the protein CAISAKAGNTEAFF.

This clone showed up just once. The CDR3 region has the DNA TGTGCCAGCAGGGTGGGGCCTCGGGCTTTCTTT. Protein product: CASRVGPRAFF. The V call is TRBV2, the J call TRBJ1-1, with a possible D match to TRBD1 (5 bases). This CDR3 has 11 amino acids. Germline CDR1 SNHLY, CDR2 FYNNEI. V lost 6 bases, J lost 11 bases, and 13 bases lay in between.

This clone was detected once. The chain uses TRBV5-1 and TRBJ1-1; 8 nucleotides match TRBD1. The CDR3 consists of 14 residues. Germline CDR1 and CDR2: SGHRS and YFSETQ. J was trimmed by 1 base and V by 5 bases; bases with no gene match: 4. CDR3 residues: CASRQDRGNTEAFF. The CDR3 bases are TGCGCCAGCAGACAAGACAGGGGGAACACTGAAGCTTTCTTT.

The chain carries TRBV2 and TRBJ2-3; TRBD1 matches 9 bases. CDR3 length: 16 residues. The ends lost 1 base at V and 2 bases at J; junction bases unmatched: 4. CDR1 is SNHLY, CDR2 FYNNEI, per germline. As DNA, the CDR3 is TGTGCCAGCAGTGAAGTAAACAGGGGGCCCACAGATACGCAGTATTTT. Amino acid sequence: CASSEVNRGPTDTQYF.